The rows below give T cell receptor beta chains drawn from one sample of a study of cytomegalovirus exposure and HLA in healthy donors. Data came from immunoSEQ multiplex PCR; TCRdb stores just in-frame clones and leaves some out. Counted here are a few hundred thousand clones, about 88% occurring once; the ten biggest clones make up 12%. The sequencing input was PBMCs. All receptors come from a man between 18 and 35 years old in good health and CMV-seropositive. Each CDR3 is given with its conserved first and last residue. The D gene is left open where the match is weak. Expanded clones get a size class; other rows say once, few or many, or leave the size out.

NA | TRBJ1-2 | NA | TRBV7-9 | CASSLNYGYTF | TGTGCCAGCAGCTTAAACTATGGCTACACCTTC
NA | TRBJ1-4 | NA | TRBV20-1 | CSARGFEKLFF | TGCAGTGCTAGGGGGTTTGAAAAACTGTTTTTT
NA | TRBJ1-2 | once | TRBV5-1 | CASSLEAVSGYTF | TGCGCCAGCAGCTTGGAAGCGGTCTCGGGCTACACCTTC
NA | TRBJ1-1 | NA | TRBV7-2 | CASSLDGQIGTEAFF | TGTGCCAGCAGCTTAGACGGACAGATCGGGACTGAAGCTTTCTTT
TRBD2 | TRBJ2-1 | NA | TRBV27 | CASSFRTSGPNNEQFF | TGTGCCAGCAGTTTCCGGACTAGCGGTCCTAACAATGAGCAGTTCTTC
NA | TRBJ1-2 | NA | TRBV11-2 | CASSLDKARSYGYTF | TGTGCCAGCAGCTTAGATAAGGCACGGTCCTATGGCTACACCTTC
TRBD2 | TRBJ2-1 | once | TRBV6-5 | CASSPSGSSYNEQFF | TGTGCCAGCAGTCCTAGCGGGAGCTCCTACAATGAGCAGTTCTTC
NA | TRBJ1-2 | NA | TRBV7-6 | CASSLGVGPDVGYTF | TGTGCCAGCAGCTTAGGCGTGGGGCCGGACGTAGGCTACACCTTC
NA | TRBJ1-4 | NA | TRBV25-1 | CASSKEGGTNEKLFF | TGTGCCAGCAGCAAGGAGGGGGGCACTAATGAAAAACTGTTTTTT
NA | TRBJ2-3 | NA | TRBV10-3 | CAISPRGETNTQYF | TGTGCCATCAGTCCCCGCGGAGAGACTAATACGCAGTATTTT
NA | TRBJ2-5 | once | TRBV7-2 | CASSFALRAEGKTQYF | TGTGCCAGCAGCTTCGCACTACGGGCAGAGGGAAAGACCCAGTACTTC
NA | TRBJ2-5 | NA | TRBV11-2 | CASSLSLGLETQYF | TGTGCCAGCAGCTTAAGTCTAGGGCTAGAGACCCAGTACTTC
TRBD1 | TRBJ2-3 | few | TRBV5-1 | CASSFEGGLGDTQYF | TGCGCCAGCAGCTTTGAAGGGGGCCTCGGAGATACGCAGTATTTT
TRBD1 | TRBJ1-1 | NA | TRBV5-1 | CASSLETGGFTEAFF | TGCGCCAGCAGCTTGGAAACAGGGGGCTTCACTGAAGCTTTCTTT